This T cell receptor beta chain was observed in a study of T cells after yellow fever vaccination. Study at large: The fractions with low cell numbers were processed using SMART-Seq v4 Ultra Low Input. General study results and limits: Abundant bulk-derived clonotypes could contaminate FACS-sorted repertoires.

As TCR cDNA was made by 5'RACE template switching, a universal primer site and UMIs were added. TCRdb called the 5' RACE reads again in MiXCR, with one record for every CDR3 protein. The table has roughly 180,000 distinct CDR3 sequences, 6.2% seen once. On this clonotype: Its antigen is not known.

Sample: CD4+ T cells sorted from PBMCs, taken on the day of the first yellow fever vaccination. This sequence was found in a man younger than 35 who received the YFV17D yellow fever vaccine.

The CDR3 reads CASSSAGLNQPQHF. CDR3 bases: TGTGCCAGCTCAAGCGCGGGGTTGAATCAGCCCCAGCATTTT. V is TRBV18 and J is TRBJ1-5; no definite D call. This CDR3 contains 14 residues. V shed 5 bases and J shed 4 bases, with 12 bases lying between them. CDR1 is KGHSH, CDR2 LQKENI, per germline. Using reference TRBV18 and TRBJ1-5 for the parts outside the CDR3, the full variable domain is NAGVMQNPRHLVRRRGQEARLRCSPMKGHSHVYWYRQLPEEGLKFMVYLQKENIIDESGMPKERFSAEFPKEGPSILRIQQVVRGDSAAYFCASSSAGLNQPQHFGDGTRLSIL.